The following is a T cell receptor beta chain sequence with its context. Its matching antigen is unknown. The treatment was: approximately 10-day PBMC culture with coronavirus spike peptide pools or control peptides (ViraFEST assay). The cultures had half their medium swapped for fresh IL-2 medium on days 3 and 7. The Oncomine TCR Beta short-read assay was applied to DNA of cultured CD4+ T cells. One entry per CDR3 protein results from TCRdb running MiXCR on the PCR reads. The profile covers 15,000 to 19,000 distinct CDR3 sequences, with about 42% appearing a single time and 20% to 25% taken by the ten largest. This sample is drawn from a study of vaccination and CD4 T cells after COVID-19. As for the study in general: Post-vaccine sample collection happened at a median of about ten weeks after dose two, ranging 14 to 241.

Study-wide points: Spike mono-reactivity was shown by 304 of 307 vaccine-specific clones in convalescent patients. The study found that a median approximately 83% of reactive clones in convalescent patients appeared only post-vaccination.

CDR3 length: 16 amino acids. Germline CDR1 reads LNHDA; CDR2 reads SQIVND (reference sequence). The junction had 4 bases not matched to a gene; V was cut back by 2 bases and J by 4 bases. The TCR was taken from a human donor with COVID-19. The genes are TRBV19 and TRBJ2-1, with 11 bases matching TRBD2. Sequenced: cultured CD4+ T cells from blood. This CDR3 reads CASSIPGLAAYNEQFF. The CDR3 region has the DNA TGTGCCAGTAGTATACCGGGACTAGCGGCTTACAATGAGCAGTTCTTC.